The sequence of this T cell receptor (beta chain) was determined in a study of response to subunit inactivated influenza vaccine. Study findings and constraints: The study's authors posited that every seasonal influenza vaccination enlists few new T cells.

This clonotype was picked up a small number of times. Its antigen is not known. TCRdb reprocessed the RT-PCR reads via MiXCR and lists one record per CDR3 protein. The table shows about half a million distinct CDR3 sequences, with roughly 11% occurring only once. The TCR was taken from a man aged 50-59 years who received an inactivated influenza vaccine. Source: PBMCs from blood, taken 40 to 50 days after vaccination.

In nucleotides, the CDR3 is TGCGCCAGCAGCCCTGGCCTTGGGACAGGCACTAATCAGCCCCAGCATTTT. This gives the protein CASSPGLGTGTNQPQHF. V is TRBV5-1 and J is TRBJ1-5; 8 bases line up with TRBD1. The CDR3 is 17 amino acids. Per germline, CDR1 SGHRS and CDR2 YFSETQ. V lost 4 bases to trimming and J lost 4 bases; unmatched junction nucleotides: 13.